This T cell receptor beta chain originates from a study of control samples from healthy donors and cancer patients (dated by TCRdb to about 2020). The library was made by the immunoSEQ multiplex PCR assay. The table comes from immuneACCESS by way of TCRdb, which keeps in-frame sequences with V and J called. Part of the clones is missing from these tables; in studies checked, under half for an unresolved V gene and the rest for unknown reasons. The sample profile shows roughly 120,000 clones; approximately 94% of them were found once. The ten largest clones capture 1.7% of the sample. The CDR3 goes from the cysteine to the phenylalanine over 13 residues. Of the read, only the CDR3 DNA is kept; its 39 bases are in frame from base 1. V sheds 4 bases and J sheds 1 base, leaving 5 bases between their ends. Worth noting for this clone: Its antigen remains undetermined. Nothing much larger sits one base from this clone, and base qualities are not available.

The sequence links TRBV12-3 or TRBV12-4 to TRBJ2-1; no D gene can be assigned with confidence. The material sequenced was PBMCs. The TCR was taken from a man aged 45 to 65 with head and neck cancer. DNA sequence: TGTGCCAGCAGTTCCGGTTCCTACAATGAGCAGTTCTTC. Translated, it gives CASSSGSYNEQFF.